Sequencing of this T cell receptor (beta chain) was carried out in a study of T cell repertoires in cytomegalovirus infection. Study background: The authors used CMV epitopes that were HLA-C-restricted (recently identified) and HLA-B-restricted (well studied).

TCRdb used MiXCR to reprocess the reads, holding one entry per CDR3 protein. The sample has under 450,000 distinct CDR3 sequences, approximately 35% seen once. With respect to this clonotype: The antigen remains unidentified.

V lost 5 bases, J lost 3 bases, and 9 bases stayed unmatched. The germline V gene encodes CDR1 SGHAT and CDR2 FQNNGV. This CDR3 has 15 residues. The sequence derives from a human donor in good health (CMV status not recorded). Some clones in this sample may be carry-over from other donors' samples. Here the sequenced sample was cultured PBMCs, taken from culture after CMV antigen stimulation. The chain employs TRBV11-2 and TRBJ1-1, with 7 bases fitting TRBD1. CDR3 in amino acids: CASSTTGFGHTEAFF. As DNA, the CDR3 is TGTGCCAGCAGCACGACAGGGTTCGGGCACACTGAAGCTTTCTTT.